The clone carrying this T cell receptor (beta chain) was seen a handful of times. Its matching antigen is unknown. The data were taken from a study of OX40 agonist ivuxolimab in advanced cancers. Study as a whole: Patients enrolled in dose escalation were diagnosed with hepatocellular carcinoma, melanoma, renal cell or head and neck cancer. Of the participants, under 50% had some prior anti-PD-1, anti-PD-L1 or anti-CTLA-4 therapy, which was allowed. The group had a mean age of 60 years, ranged from roughly 23 to 85, and was 80% to 90% male.

The method was immunoSEQ multiplex PCR; TCRdb's version includes in-frame clones alone and lacks a portion of them. The table includes about 37,000 clones, 70% to 90% detected once. Study-level results: Also present in some nonresponders was a low level of normalized T-cell clonal expansion.

The CDR3 loop spans 12 amino acids. Trimming stripped 6 bases from V and 6 bases from J, with 11 bases between. In germline, CDR1 is MDHEN, CDR2 SYDVKM. The clonotype was recovered from an adult with an advanced solid tumor such as melanoma, head and neck, liver or kidney cancer. The chain combines TRBV28 with TRBJ1-1; D might be TRBD1 (6 bases). Sequences were derived from CD4+ or CD8+ T cells sorted from blood, sampled in a trial of the OX40 agonist ivuxolimab. CDR3: CASSQQGPEAFF. The CDR3 DNA is TGTGCCAGCAGCCAACAGGGTCCTGAAGCTTTCTTT.